These 8 T cell receptor beta chains came from one sample sequenced in a study of cytomegalovirus exposure and HLA in healthy donors. Assay used: immunoSEQ multiplex PCR; TCRdb lists only in-frame clones, some missing. Of about 150,000 clones in the sample, about 94% are singletons; the top ten hold approximately 2%. The source material was PBMCs. These receptors originate from a man between 18 and 29 years old in good health and CMV-seropositive.

V and J are TRBV2 and TRBJ2-3; D is uncertain. Germline values: CDR1 SNHLY, CDR2 FYNNEI. V lost 3 bases to trimming and J lost 2 bases, with 12 bases between them. This CDR3 has 15 amino acids. CDR3 amino acids: CASSDVKGATDTQYF. The CDR3 DNA sequence: TGTGCCAGCAGTGACGTGAAAGGAGCCACAGATACGCAGTATTTT.

The rearrangement uses TRBV28 and TRBJ1-1; the D gene is possibly TRBD1 (6 bases). V was shortened by 8 bases and J by 0 bases, with 13 bases between the two germline ends. The V gene's germline CDR1 is MDHEN and CDR2 SYDVKM. The CDR3 extends over 14 amino acids. This CDR3 is CASLLGQLNTEAFF. CDR3 bases: TGTGCCAGCCTCCTGGGACAACTGAACACTGAAGCTTTCTTT. Supplemented by reference TRBV28 and TRBJ1-1, the full variable domain reads DVKVTQSSRYLVKRTGEKVFLECVQDMDHENMFWYRQDPGLGLRLIYFSYDVKMKEKGDIPEGYSVSREKKERFSLILESASTNQTSMYLCASLLGQLNTEAFFGQGTRLTVV.

The V and J genes are TRBV27 and TRBJ2-1, with 15 positions matching TRBD2. This CDR3 is 15 amino acids long. The junction had 6 bases not matched to a gene; V was cut back by 8 bases and J by 7 bases. Germline lookup yields CDR1 MNHEY and CDR2 SMNVEV (reference sequence). The CDR3 nucleotides read TGTGCCAGCTGCGGGGGGACTAGCGGGAGGAATGAGCAGTTCTTC. Translation gives CASCGGTSGRNEQFF.

In this sample, this clone turned up once. The rearrangement links TRBV27 to TRBJ2-2; TRBD1 agrees at 7 bases. CDR1 and CDR2 (germline): MNHEY, SMNVEV (reference sequence). The V gene end was trimmed by 6 bases and the J gene end by 2 bases; junction bases not matched to a gene: 9. The CDR3 totals 16 residues. CDR3: CASRISGTANTGELFF. CDR3 sequence (DNA): TGTGCCAGCAGGATTTCCGGGACAGCTAACACCGGGGAGCTGTTTTTT.

This chain links TRBV5-1 with TRBJ2-1, with 10 bases aligning to TRBD2. The J segment lost 6 bases and the V segment lost 2 bases, leaving 5 bases of the junction unmatched. Looked up from germline, CDR1 is SGHRS and CDR2 is YFSETQ. The CDR3 consists of 15 residues. Written as DNA, the CDR3 is TGCGCCAGCAGCTTCGGACTAGCGGACCTCAATGAGCAGTTCTTC. It codes for CASSFGLADLNEQFF.

This clone showed up just once. The chain couples TRBV28 to TRBJ1-2, with a tentative D call TRBD1 (5 bases). Germline CDR1 reads MDHEN; CDR2 reads SYDVKM. The germline V and J ends were trimmed by 7 bases and 2 bases, with 20 bases remaining between them. The CDR3 has 16 residues. This chain's CDR3 is CASNGPGQNPNYGYTF. In nucleotides, the CDR3 is TGTGCCAGCAACGGGCCAGGGCAAAACCCCAACTATGGCTACACCTTC.

This sequence joins TRBV7-2 and TRBJ1-2, with a weak D call TRBD1 (5 bases). V was trimmed by 7 bases and J by 4 bases, leaving 13 bases between them. This CDR3 spans 13 amino acids. From germline, CDR1 is SGHTA and CDR2 FQGNSA. In nucleotides, the CDR3 is TGTGCCAGCAACCAGGGATTGGGCTATGGCTACACCTTC. It codes for CASNQGLGYGYTF.

The table lists this clone with a few counts. The chain's CDR3 is CASSQEPGLASAAQFF. The DNA for the CDR3 is TGCGCCAGCAGCCAAGAACCGGGACTAGCGTCGGCGGCGCAGTTCTTC. The chain carries TRBV5-1 and TRBJ2-1; 10 bases are shared with TRBD2. Trimming cost V 4 bases and J 12 bases; bases outside gene matches: 16. The CDR3 runs to 16 residues. CDR1 and CDR2 (germline): SGHRS, YFSETQ.